This T cell receptor beta chain was retrieved from a study of T cells expressing NK-cell markers. In the study overall: Serological testing identified seven of the eight sequenced donors as HCMV-seropositive and one as seronegative. Whole-study findings and limits: Dominant NKG2C+ clonotypes were found to form about 1.0-7.0% of CD8+ T cells in over five donors. These clonotypes, the leaders elsewhere, also led the CD3+CD56-NKG2C+ fraction in four donors.

Concerning this clonotype itself: Antigen unknown.

Using the 5' RACE reads, TCRdb records one entry per CDR3 protein without DNA. The sample totals some 410,000 distinct CDR3 sequences. The CDR3 is made up of 12 amino acids. Germline V gives CDR1 DFQATT, CDR2 SNEGSKA (reference sequence). The specimen was blood T cells: a sorted CD56 or NKG2C T cell subset, CD4+ or CD8+ T cells, or bulk PBMC T cells (not recorded which). The receptor was isolated from a woman aged 18-69 years in good health. V and J are TRBV20-1 and TRBJ2-3. The CDR3 region is CSATLKTDTQYF.